The rows below give T cell receptor beta chains drawn from one sample of a study of OX40 agonist ivuxolimab in advanced cancers. Clones were sequenced by immunoSEQ multiplex PCR, and TCRdb holds only the in-frame ones, with some missing. The table lists under 200,000 clones, 94% of them singletons, with around 0.31% in the top ten. The sequencing here drew on CD4+ or CD8+ T cells sorted from blood, taken in a trial of the OX40 agonist ivuxolimab. The receptors shown here come from an adult with an advanced solid tumor such as melanoma, head and neck, liver or kidney cancer. The CDR3 runs from the conserved cysteine through the conserved F or W. The D gene is left open where the match is weak. Size is stated for part of the rows, as once, few or many counts, or as a class when the clone is expanded.

abundance	d_gene	v_gene	j_gene	CDR3aa	CDR3nt
NA	TRBD1	TRBV6-6	TRBJ1-1	CASSYSWQGDTEAFF	TGTGCCAGCAGTTACTCGTGGCAGGGGGACACTGAAGCTTTCTTT
NA	TRBD2	TRBV28	TRBJ2-7	CASTPGRVYEQYF	TGTGCCAGCACCCCAGGGAGGGTCTACGAGCAGTACTTC
NA	TRBD2	TRBV5-1	TRBJ2-3	CASSSLAGDTDTQYF	TGCGCCAGCAGCTCGCTAGCGGGGGATACAGATACGCAGTATTTT
NA	NA	TRBV2	TRBJ1-1	CASSGGGRGPSEAFF	TGTGCCAGCAGTGGGGGAGGGAGGGGACCAAGTGAAGCTTTCTTT
once	NA	TRBV7-9	TRBJ1-6	CASRETLSSYNSPLHF	TGTGCCAGCAGGGAAACACTGAGCTCCTATAATTCACCCCTCCACTTT
NA	NA	TRBV4-3	TRBJ2-7	CASSQRTVSYEQYF	TGCGCCAGCAGCCAAAGGACAGTCTCCTACGAGCAGTACTTC
NA	TRBD2	TRBV7-2	TRBJ2-7	CASSSAGGPWEQYF	TGTGCCAGCAGCTCGGCGGGGGGCCCATGGGAGCAGTACTTC
NA	TRBD2	TRBV4-1	TRBJ2-5	CASSHGLAGGEETQYF	TGCGCCAGCAGCCATGGTTTAGCGGGGGGGGAAGAGACCCAGTACTTC
NA	NA	TRBV11-2	TRBJ2-7	CASSLRAGGSYEQYF	TGTGCCAGCAGCTTGAGGGCAGGGGGGTCCTACGAGCAGTACTTC
NA	TRBD2	TRBV7-9	TRBJ2-1	CASSPGLAGAGAEQFF	TGTGCCAGCAGCCCTGGACTAGCGGGAGCGGGGGCAGAGCAGTTCTTC
NA	TRBD2	TRBV27	TRBJ2-1	CASGELAGDNGEQFF	TGTGCCAGCGGAGAGCTAGCGGGAGATAATGGTGAGCAGTTCTTC
once	TRBD2	TRBV18	TRBJ2-1	CASSPQRGTNEQFF	TGTGCCAGCTCTCCTCAGCGGGGAACGAATGAGCAGTTCTTC
NA	TRBD2	TRBV28	TRBJ2-1	CASSFHLAGGPGNNEQFF	TGTGCCAGCAGTTTCCACCTAGCGGGAGGGCCAGGGAACAATGAGCAGTTCTTC
NA	TRBD2	TRBV10-3	TRBJ2-3	CAISVTGGALDTQYF	TGTGCCATCAGTGTTACCGGGGGGGCGTTAGATACGCAGTATTTT
NA	NA	TRBV10-2	TRBJ2-4	CASSERTQGNIQYF	TGCGCCAGCAGTGAGAGGACCCAGGGAAACATTCAGTACTTC
NA	NA	TRBV9	TRBJ2-1	CASSVGAGREQFF	TGTGCCAGCAGCGTAGGGGCGGGACGGGAGCAGTTCTTC
NA	TRBD1	TRBV5-8	TRBJ1-1	CASSLYQGDTEAFF	TGTGCCAGCAGCTTGTATCAGGGGGACACTGAAGCTTTCTTT
NA	NA	TRBV4-2	TRBJ1-2	CASSQDTNYGYTF	TGTGCCAGCAGCCAAGATACTAACTATGGCTACACCTTC
NA	NA	TRBV15	TRBJ1-5	CATSPPGGSNQPQHF	TGTGCCACCAGCCCTCCGGGGGGGAGCAATCAGCCCCAGCATTTT
NA	TRBD2	TRBV9	TRBJ2-7	CASSVRSSGGGEQYF	TGTGCCAGCAGCGTCCGGAGTAGCGGGGGTGGGGAGCAGTACTTC
once	NA	TRBV27	TRBJ2-2	CASSFTKNTGELFF	TGTGCCAGCAGTTTTACCAAGAACACCGGGGAGCTGTTTTTT
NA	NA	TRBV5-6	TRBJ1-2	CASSLGMKPNYGYTF	TGTGCCAGCAGCTTAGGGATGAAGCCTAACTATGGCTACACCTTC
NA	TRBD2	TRBV25-1	TRBJ2-2	CASSEFGLAGTGELFF	TGTGCCAGCAGTGAATTCGGGCTAGCGGGAACCGGGGAGCTGTTTTTT
NA	NA	TRBV30	TRBJ2-1	CAWSGQYNEQFF	TGTGCCTGGAGTGGACAGTACAATGAGCAGTTCTTC
NA	NA	TRBV28	TRBJ1-1	CASRGLTEAFF	TGTGCCAGCAGGGGTTTAACTGAAGCTTTCTTT
NA	TRBD1	TRBV7-8	TRBJ1-5	CASSPNRGLVANQPQHF	TGTGCCAGCAGCCCAAACAGGGGCCTCGTTGCCAATCAGCCCCAGCATTTT
NA	NA	TRBV5-4	TRBJ2-5	CASTVNPQSKETQYF	TGTGCCAGCACCGTTAACCCCCAGTCGAAAGAGACCCAGTACTTC
NA	NA	TRBV4-3	TRBJ2-2	CASSQGEGWGGELFF	TGCGCCAGCAGCCAAGGCGAGGGGTGGGGCGGGGAGCTGTTTTTT